This T cell receptor (beta chain) stems from a study of blood T cell repertoires in COVID-19. Original handling: The assay estimated nucleated cells by amplifying reference gene primers. This table comes from immunoSEQ multiplex PCR, and its TCRdb copy is limited to in-frame clones, with some not included. V and J calls and clone size come straight from that table; D and trimming were deduced from the DNA. The sample has 50,000 to 80,000 clones, 70% to 85% seen once. From germline, CDR1 is SGHVS and CDR2 FQNEAQ. CDR3 length equals 15 residues. With 1 base clipped from V and 4 bases from J, the junction kept 2 bases outside the gene matches.

The clonotype comes from a woman aged 55-70 years with acute or convalescent COVID-19. V gene TRBV7-8 combines with J gene TRBJ2-5; TRBD2 matches at 11 bases. The source material was peripheral blood. As DNA, the CDR3 is TGTGCCAGCAGCTTAGTAGCGGGGGGGAGAGAGACCCAGTACTTC. It is translated as CASSLVAGGRETQYF.